This entry concerns a single T cell receptor beta chain. Its specificity is not known. This sample was included in a study of cytomegalovirus exposure and HLA in healthy donors. Across the study: The same platform was used for the roughly 130 validation repertoires as for the roughly 730 first-cohort repertoires, as reported in a later analysis.

General study results and limits: A list of 150 to 200 TCR beta chains associated with cytomegalovirus was given.

V was pared by 4 bases and J by 5 bases, with 11 bases between. CDR1 is MNHEY and CDR2 is SMNVEV in the germline V gene (reference sequence). The CDR3 is 14 amino acids. The method was immunoSEQ multiplex PCR; TCRdb's version includes in-frame clones alone and lacks a portion of them. The sample carries 150,000 to 250,000 clones, approximately 82% recorded once. Sequencing was carried out using PBMCs. This sequence joins TRBV27 and TRBJ1-4, with D unresolved. This TCR came from a woman in her 30s in good health and CMV-seropositive. The DNA for the CDR3 is TGTGCCAGCAGTTCCCTTAGACTGAATGAAAAACTGTTTTTT. Translation gives CASSSLRLNEKLFF.